Listed below are T cell receptor beta chains from one sample, sequenced in a study of cytomegalovirus exposure and HLA in healthy donors. This table comes from immunoSEQ multiplex PCR, and its TCRdb copy is limited to in-frame clones, with some not included. The sample yields about 160,000 clones, roughly 80% seen once. Specimen: PBMCs. Receptor source: a man aged 30-40 years in good health and CMV-seronegative. Both conserved end residues are trimmed from each CDR3.

v_gene: TRBV11-3; CDR3aa: ASSPYRGNTGELF
v_gene: TRBV9; CDR3aa: ASSVGFRQKSSYEQY
v_gene: TRBV11-1; CDR3aa: ASSSGLAANTGELF
v_gene: TRBV27; CDR3aa: ASRGASRLGNTIY
v_gene: TRBV19; CDR3aa: ASSRRDRGRGETQY
v_gene: TRBV10-1; CDR3aa: ASTWAWEDGYT
v_gene: TRBV6-5; CDR3aa: ASRQGETQY
v_gene: TRBV6-5; CDR3aa: ASLQGASYT
v_gene: TRBV9; CDR3aa: ASSSGTSNTEAF
v_gene: TRBV7-9; CDR3aa: ASSSTDRSYEQY
v_gene: TRBV6-5; CDR3aa: ASSYGTGDTGELF
v_gene: TRBV9; CDR3aa: ASSVDVSSGNEQF
v_gene: TRBV7-2; CDR3aa: ASSSRYGYT
v_gene: TRBV11-2; CDR3aa: ASSLNSLAVGHEQF
v_gene: TRBV4-1; CDR3aa: ASSQTGTGNTEAF
v_gene: TRBV5-6; CDR3aa: ASSLVGTAKNTEAF
v_gene: TRBV11-2; CDR3aa: ASTPGTEAF
v_gene: TRBV19; CDR3aa: ASSRTAYGYT
v_gene: TRBV2; CDR3aa: ASSEGRSEQF
v_gene: TRBV30; CDR3aa: AWWRGRGIYGYT
v_gene: TRBV30; CDR3aa: AWSNELAGGEVTGELF
v_gene: TRBV5-5; CDR3aa: ASSSGLPLYEQY
v_gene: TRBV5-1; CDR3aa: ASSEPPASGSWSTGELF
v_gene: TRBV29-1; CDR3aa: SAPTAVNNEQF
v_gene: TRBV4-3; CDR3aa: ASSQDWGQGAGELS
v_gene: TRBV19; CDR3aa: ASRFTGYGYT
v_gene: TRBV2; CDR3aa: ASKSLQTTNEKLF
v_gene: TRBV6-5; CDR3aa: ASSRGGAQHYGYT
v_gene: TRBV6-5; CDR3aa: ASSYLGASGANVLT
v_gene: TRBV5-1; CDR3aa: ASSSLAGDYNEQF
v_gene: TRBV5-8; CDR3aa: ASSLRGAGETQY
v_gene: TRBV7-8; CDR3aa: ASRKLAGGPVDTQY
v_gene: TRBV18; CDR3aa: ASLQKGQGYYNEQF
v_gene: TRBV28; CDR3aa: ASRLTVKSSYNSPLH
v_gene: TRBV21-1; CDR3aa: ASTSPHQGELF
v_gene: TRBV9; CDR3aa: ASSVGDSNYGYT
v_gene: TRBV7-8; CDR3aa: ASSLTRQGFSAYEQY
v_gene: TRBV2; CDR3aa: ASSERTGAYNEQF
v_gene: TRBV28; CDR3aa: ATRKPSSYEQY
v_gene: TRBV5-4; CDR3aa: ASRRTGISETQY
v_gene: TRBV11-2; CDR3aa: ASSLESDRGLAKNIQY
v_gene: TRBV10-2; CDR3aa: ASSDVAGGPYEQY
v_gene: TRBV28; CDR3aa: ASSSQGQGPNYGYT
v_gene: TRBV5-1; CDR3aa: ASSLVEGGGTEAF
v_gene: TRBV7-2; CDR3aa: ASSLEGALGAF
v_gene: TRBV7-3; CDR3aa: ASSQNRDTQY
v_gene: TRBV2; CDR3aa: ASIGGSAGNTIY
v_gene: TRBV14; CDR3aa: ASSQETGVLYNSPLH
v_gene: TRBV7-6; CDR3aa: ASSQGLAGYNEQF
v_gene: TRBV7-9; CDR3aa: ASSLGPGKSSYNEQF
v_gene: TRBV9; CDR3aa: ASSVDQTKNTGELF
v_gene: TRBV27; CDR3aa: ASSFRDFGMNEQY
v_gene: TRBV29-1; CDR3aa: SVQTGNYGYT
v_gene: TRBV18; CDR3aa: ASSRSSGGYEQY
v_gene: TRBV5-1; CDR3aa: ASSLTGGDTGELF
v_gene: TRBV27; CDR3aa: ASSYGGLGLFYEQY
v_gene: TRBV5-1; CDR3aa: ASSFTFSYEQY
v_gene: TRBV9; CDR3aa: ASSFSGTGSVEQY
v_gene: TRBV5-6; CDR3aa: ASSLTRMGAVNEKLF
v_gene: TRBV12-5; CDR3aa: ASGTDREAF